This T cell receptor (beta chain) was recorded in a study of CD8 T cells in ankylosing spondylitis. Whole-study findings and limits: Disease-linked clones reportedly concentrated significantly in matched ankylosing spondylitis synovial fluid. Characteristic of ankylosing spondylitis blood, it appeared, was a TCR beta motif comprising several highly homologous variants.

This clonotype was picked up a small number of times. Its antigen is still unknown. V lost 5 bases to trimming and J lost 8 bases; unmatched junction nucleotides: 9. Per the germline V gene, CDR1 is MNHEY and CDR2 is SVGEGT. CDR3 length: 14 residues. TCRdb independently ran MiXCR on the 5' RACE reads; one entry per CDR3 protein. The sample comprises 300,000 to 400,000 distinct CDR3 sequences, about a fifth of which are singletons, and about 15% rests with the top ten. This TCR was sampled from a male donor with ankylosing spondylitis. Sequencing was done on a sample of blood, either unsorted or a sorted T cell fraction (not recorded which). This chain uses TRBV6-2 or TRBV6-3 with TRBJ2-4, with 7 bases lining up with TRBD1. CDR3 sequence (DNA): TGTGCCAGCAGTAGAGACCACAGGGGTGACATTCAGTACTTC. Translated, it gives CASSRDHRGDIQYF.